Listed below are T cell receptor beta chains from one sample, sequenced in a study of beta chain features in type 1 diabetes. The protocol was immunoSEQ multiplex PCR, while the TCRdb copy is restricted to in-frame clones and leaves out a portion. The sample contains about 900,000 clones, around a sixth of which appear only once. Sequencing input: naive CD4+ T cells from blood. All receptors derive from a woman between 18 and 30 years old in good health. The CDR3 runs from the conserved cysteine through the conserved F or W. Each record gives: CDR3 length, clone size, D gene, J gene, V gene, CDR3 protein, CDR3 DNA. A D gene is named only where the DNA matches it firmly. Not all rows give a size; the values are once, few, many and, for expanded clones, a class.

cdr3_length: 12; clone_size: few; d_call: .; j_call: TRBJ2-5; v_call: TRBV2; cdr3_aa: CASRLSMETQYF; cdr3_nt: TGTGCCAGCAGGCTATCTATGGAGACCCAGTACTTC
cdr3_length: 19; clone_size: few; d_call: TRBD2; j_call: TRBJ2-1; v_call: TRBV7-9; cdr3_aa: CASSLIAGGLLSSYNEQFF; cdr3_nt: TGTGCCAGCAGCTTAATAGCGGGAGGCTTACTAAGCTCCTACAATGAGCAGTTCTTC
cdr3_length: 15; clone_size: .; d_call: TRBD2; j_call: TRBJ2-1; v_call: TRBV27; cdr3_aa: CARYRRLAGWNEQFF; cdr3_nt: TGTGCCAGATACCGGAGACTAGCGGGATGGAATGAGCAGTTCTTC
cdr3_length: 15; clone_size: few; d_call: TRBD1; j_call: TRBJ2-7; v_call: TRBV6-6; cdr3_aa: CASSYSGTASYEQYF; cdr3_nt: TGTGCCAGCAGTTACTCCGGGACAGCCTCCTACGAGCAGTACTTC
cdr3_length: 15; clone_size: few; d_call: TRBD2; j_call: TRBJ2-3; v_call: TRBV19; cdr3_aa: CASRRREGPTDTQYF; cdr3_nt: TGTGCCAGTAGGCGACGGGAGGGCCCGACAGATACGCAGTATTTT
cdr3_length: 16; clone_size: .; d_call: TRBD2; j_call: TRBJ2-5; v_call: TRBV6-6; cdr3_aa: CASSSSGAGLQETQYF; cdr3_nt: TGTGCCAGCAGTTCGTCTGGTGCGGGACTACAAGAGACCCAGTACTTC
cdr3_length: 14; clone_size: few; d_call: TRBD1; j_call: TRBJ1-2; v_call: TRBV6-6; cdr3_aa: CASSSLTGGYGYTF; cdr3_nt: TGTGCCAGCAGTTCGTTGACAGGGGGCTATGGCTACACCTTC
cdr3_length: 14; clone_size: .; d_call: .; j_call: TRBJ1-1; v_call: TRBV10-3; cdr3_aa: CAIGVQEPNTEAFF; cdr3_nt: TGTGCCATCGGGGTACAAGAGCCGAACACTGAAGCTTTCTTT
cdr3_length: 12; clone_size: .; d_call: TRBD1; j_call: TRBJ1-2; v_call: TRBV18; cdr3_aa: CASSRDRDGYTF; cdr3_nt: TGTGCCAGCTCCCGGGACAGAGATGGCTACACCTTC
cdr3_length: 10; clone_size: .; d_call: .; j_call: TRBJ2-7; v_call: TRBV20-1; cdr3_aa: CSARDVEQYF; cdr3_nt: TGCAGTGCTAGAGATGTCGAGCAGTACTTC
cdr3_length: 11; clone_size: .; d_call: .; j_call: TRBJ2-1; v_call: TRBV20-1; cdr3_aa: CSWSSYNEQFF; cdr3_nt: TGCAGCTGGAGTTCCTACAATGAGCAGTTCTTC
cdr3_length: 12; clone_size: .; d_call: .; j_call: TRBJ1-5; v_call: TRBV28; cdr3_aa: CATTERDQPQHF; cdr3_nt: TGTGCCACCACAGAGAGGGATCAGCCCCAGCATTTT
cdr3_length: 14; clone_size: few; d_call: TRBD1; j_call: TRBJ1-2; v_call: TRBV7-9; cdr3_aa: CASSSQTGGDGYTF; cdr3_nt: TGTGCCAGCAGCTCCCAGACAGGGGGCGATGGCTACACCTTC
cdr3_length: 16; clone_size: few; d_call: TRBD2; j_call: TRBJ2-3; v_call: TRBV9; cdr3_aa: CASSVSGREDADTQYF; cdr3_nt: TGTGCCAGCAGCGTCAGCGGGAGAGAAGATGCAGATACGCAGTATTTT
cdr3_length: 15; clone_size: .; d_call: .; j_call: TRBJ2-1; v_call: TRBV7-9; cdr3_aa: CASSLGAGRYNEQFF; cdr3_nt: TGTGCCAGCAGCTTAGGGGCGGGACGCTACAATGAGCAGTTCTTC
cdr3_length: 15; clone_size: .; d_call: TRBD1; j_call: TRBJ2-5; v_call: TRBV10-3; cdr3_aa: CAISSGTGGRETQYF; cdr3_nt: TGTGCCATCAGTTCCGGGACAGGGGGCCGGGAGACCCAGTACTTC
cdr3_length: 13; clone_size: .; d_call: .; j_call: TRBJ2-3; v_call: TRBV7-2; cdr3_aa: CASSGDFTDTQYF; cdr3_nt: TGTGCCAGCAGCGGGGACTTCACAGATACGCAGTATTTT
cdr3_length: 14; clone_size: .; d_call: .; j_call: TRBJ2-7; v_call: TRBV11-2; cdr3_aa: CASSLDRVDYEQYF; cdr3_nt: TGTGCCAGCAGCTTAGATCGGGTCGACTACGAGCAGTACTTC
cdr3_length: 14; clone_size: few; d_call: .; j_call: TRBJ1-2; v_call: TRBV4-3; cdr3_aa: CASSQDFGNYGYTF; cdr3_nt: TGCGCCAGCAGCCAAGATTTTGGGAACTATGGCTACACCTTC
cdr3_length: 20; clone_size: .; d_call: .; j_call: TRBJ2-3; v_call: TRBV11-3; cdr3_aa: CASSDTPLGSRPTRADTQYF; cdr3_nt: TGTGCCAGCAGCGATACCCCCCTGGGCAGCCGACCAACCAGAGCAGATACGCAGTATTTT
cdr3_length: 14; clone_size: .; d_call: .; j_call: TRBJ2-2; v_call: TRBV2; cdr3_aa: CASSRAGGTGELFF; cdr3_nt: TGTGCCAGCAGTCGAGCCGGTGGCACCGGGGAGCTGTTTTTT
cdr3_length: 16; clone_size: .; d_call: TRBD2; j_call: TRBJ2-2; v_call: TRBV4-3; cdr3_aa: CASSQAGLAEAGELFF; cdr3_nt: TGCGCCAGCAGCCAAGCAGGACTAGCGGAGGCCGGGGAGCTGTTTTTT